Listed below are T cell receptor beta chains from one sample, sequenced in a study of OX40 agonist ivuxolimab in advanced cancers. This table comes from immunoSEQ multiplex PCR, and its TCRdb copy is limited to in-frame clones, with some not included. The table has approximately 74,000 clones, approximately 78% seen once. Specimen: CD4+ or CD8+ T cells sorted from blood, collected in a trial of the OX40 agonist ivuxolimab. Source of these receptors: an adult with an advanced solid tumor such as melanoma, head and neck, liver or kidney cancer. CDR3s include the opening cysteine and the closing phenylalanine or tryptophan.

j_call | v_call | cdr3_aa
TRBJ2-1 | TRBV10-3 | CAIGLLAGGPNEQFF
TRBJ1-6 | TRBV5-1 | CASSRGTGRSPLHF
TRBJ1-1 | TRBV7-6 | CASSLLGFAEAFF
TRBJ2-1 | TRBV4-2 | CASSEGARGNEQFF
TRBJ2-6 | TRBV19 | CASNPGQGAGANVLTF
TRBJ2-5 | TRBV5-1 | CASSLGPESETQYF
TRBJ2-2 | TRBV19 | CASSIAGGYTGELFF
TRBJ2-7 | TRBV2 | CASRREAGSGQYF
TRBJ2-1 | TRBV15 | CATSRASGIYNEQFF
TRBJ2-1 | TRBV7-8 | CASSLGGLSYNEQFF
TRBJ2-7 | TRBV4-1 | CASSQTGYEQYF